The clone carrying this T cell receptor (beta chain) was counted a few times. The antigen is unknown. The data originate from a study of T cells in Graves' hyperthyroidism and ophthalmopathy. The study's findings and limits: Also found in blood were most expanded thyroid clonotypes above 0.001. Onset of ophthalmopathy came a median 6.5 months after the model predicted it.

This CDR3 has 15 amino acids. CDR1 and CDR2 (germline): MDHEN, SYDVKM. The V and J ends lost 6 bases and 1 base, in that order; junction bases with no gene match: 4. The investigators amplified TCR beta CDR3 regions from RNA transcripts. First-round RT-PCR with HTBI primers amplified the TCR CDR3 region. TCRdb independently ran MiXCR on the multiplex PCR reads; one entry per CDR3 protein. This table has under 350,000 distinct CDR3 sequences, approximately 22% appearing once. This TCR was sampled from a woman aged 45 to 65 with Graves' hyperthyroidism. Sequences were obtained from blood. The V and J genes are TRBV28 and TRBJ2-3; TRBD2 agrees at 10 bases. CDR3: CASRSSGGRTDTQYF. The CDR3 bases are TGTGCCAGCAGGTCTAGCGGGGGTCGCACAGATACGCAGTATTTT.